This record concerns one T cell receptor (beta chain) sequence. These data originate in a study of stem cell transplantation in POMP-related autoinflammatory disease. Background on the study: Impaired MHC class I-dependent CD8+ differentiation was hypothesized from defective thymoproteasomes. Before transplant: CD4+ naive skewing, low CD8+ proportions, reduced cytokine secretion.

The table came from immunoSEQ multiplex PCR; TCRdb's copy has only in-frame clones and leaves some out. This table has over 25,000 clones, 80% to 90% appearing once. PRAID featured immunodeficiency plus autoinflammation. The trim removed 6 bases at V and 0 bases at J, leaving 6 bases unmatched. Germline V gene lookup returns CDR1 MDHEN and CDR2 SYDVKM. The CDR3 length is 15 residues. The sequence was collected from a human donor with POMP-related autoinflammation and immune dysregulation (PRAID). The specimen was CD4+ T cells from PBMCs, collected before stem cell transplantation. The rearrangement joins TRBV28 to TRBJ2-7; TRBD2 aligns across 9 bases. The CDR3 bases are TGTGCCAGCAGCCCCCTAGCGGGATCCTCCTACGAGCAGTACTTC. Translating it yields CASSPLAGSSYEQYF.